These 13 T cell receptor beta chains were sequenced from one sample in a study of blood T cell repertoires in COVID-19. Here immunoSEQ multiplex PCR was the method, and the copy in TCRdb shows in-frame clones only, minus some. The data hold roughly 250,000 clones, with about 88% observed a single time. The sequenced sample consisted of PBMCs or T cells enriched from blood (not recorded which). These receptors were taken from a woman between 45 and 60 years old who had recovered from COVID-19.

This rearrangement joins TRBV3-1 (or the pseudogene TRBV3-2) to TRBJ2-7; tentatively, D is TRBD2 (6 bases). Trimming left V 6 bases short and J 0 bases short, with 9 bases between. The CDR3 totals 13 residues. Germline V gene data show CDR1 as LGHDT and CDR2 as YNNKEL (reference sequence). The CDR3 region is CASSRLDSYEQYF. CDR3 in DNA: TGTGCCAGCAGTCGACTAGACTCCTACGAGCAGTACTTC.

The V and J genes are TRBV4-3 and TRBJ2-7; 9 bases fit TRBD2. This CDR3 spans 16 amino acids. Germline V lookup: CDR1 LGHNA, CDR2 YSLEER. V was pared by 0 bases and J by 4 bases, with 7 bases of the junction left unmatched. In DNA form, the CDR3 reads TGCGCCAGCAGCCAAGACCCTAGGACTAGCGTTTACGAGCAGTACTTC. Its protein product is CASSQDPRTSVYEQYF.

The rearrangement joins TRBV27 to TRBJ2-1, with 8 bases matching TRBD2. J was trimmed by 0 bases and V by 3 bases; bases with no gene match: 10. CDR1 MNHEY and CDR2 SMNVEV come from the germline V gene (reference sequence). The CDR3 has 18 residues. CDR3 coding DNA: TGTGCCAGCAGTTTCTCCGGACAGCGGGGGAGCTCCTACAATGAGCAGTTCTTC. It yields the protein CASSFSGQRGSSYNEQFF.

A single count supports this clone. The V gene is TRBV5-1, the J gene TRBJ1-4; TRBD1 is a possible D gene (5 bases). The V end lost 4 bases, the J end lost 2 bases, and 15 bases lay between the germline ends. This CDR3 comprises 16 residues. The germline gives CDR1 SGHRS, CDR2 YFSETQ. The DNA for the CDR3 is TGCGCCAGCAGCCCTGGTAGGGGTCGGACTAATGAAAAACTGTTTTTT. This translates into CASSPGRGRTNEKLFF.

V usage is TRBV18 and J usage is TRBJ2-1; D gene unclear. The CDR3 loop spans 12 amino acids. Per the germline V gene, CDR1 is KGHSH and CDR2 is LQKENI. Trimming removed 3 bases from V and 10 bases from J, with 10 bases in between. The CDR3: CASSPEIQEQFF. In DNA, the CDR3 is TGTGCCAGCTCACCGGAGATTCAGGAGCAGTTCTTC.

As regards this clone: Other nucleotide sequences in the sample specify the same CDR3. The chain joins TRBV18 to TRBJ2-3; possible D gene TRBD1, 5 bases. Trimming shortened V by 1 base and J by 3 bases, and 8 bases separated the two germline ends. This CDR3 region has 14 residues. The germline V gene has CDR1 KGHSH and CDR2 LQKENI. This CDR3 reads CASSPQGSTDTQYF. The CDR3 DNA follows: TGTGCCAGCTCACCACAGGGGTCGACAGATACGCAGTATTTT.

This chain joins TRBV7-2 and TRBJ2-7; 7 bases align to TRBD2. This CDR3 contains 13 residues. CDR1 SGHTA and CDR2 FQGNSA come from the germline V gene. V gave up 6 bases and J gave up 4 bases; unmatched junction bases: 6. CDR3 DNA sequence: TGTGCCAGCAGTAAGACTAGCTGGTACGAGCAGTACTTC. Translation: CASSKTSWYEQYF.

This clone appeared a single time. This chain uses TRBV19 with TRBJ2-4, with TRBD2 identical over 8 bases. The CDR3 covers 15 residues. The ends lost 5 bases at V and 6 bases at J; junction bases unmatched: 9. Germline-derived CDR1 and CDR2 are LNHDA and SQIVND (reference sequence). CDR3 DNA sequence: TGTGCCAGTAGTTTTAGCGGGACTCTGGGAAACATTCAGTACTTC. It encodes CASSFSGTLGNIQYF.

As regards this clone: Relative to the germline gene, one junction end is altered; a read error may explain this. CDR3 in amino acids: CASSEEGTTTSYF. In nucleotides, the CDR3 is TGTGCCAGCAGCGAAGAGGGGACTACCACCTCGTACTTC. V gene TRBV2 combines with J gene TRBJ2-5; 7 bases agree with TRBD2. CDR1 is SNHLY and CDR2 is FYNNEI in the germline V gene. The CDR3 consists of 13 residues.

This clone was counted once. The V and J genes are TRBV7-2 and TRBJ1-2; TRBD1 matches 10 bases. Germline CDR1 is SGHTA and CDR2 is FQGNSA. V was pared by 4 bases and J by 7 bases, with 6 bases of the junction left unmatched. This CDR3 has 14 residues. The CDR3 nucleotides read TGTGCCAGCAGCTCGGGACAGGGGACTGTTGGCTACACCTTC. Amino acid sequence: CASSSGQGTVGYTF.

The table lists this clone with a count of one. The chain has TRBV7-9 and TRBJ1-1; 7 positions agree with TRBD1. The CDR3 runs to 13 residues. Germline V CDR1 and CDR2: SEHNR, FQNEAQ (reference sequence). V lost 5 bases, J lost 7 bases, and 7 bases stayed unmatched. In nucleotides, the CDR3 is TGTGCCAGCAGCCACCGAACAGGGGTTGAAGCTTTCTTT. As protein: CASSHRTGVEAFF.

The chain uses TRBV6-5 and TRBJ1-5; tentative D call: TRBD1 (6 bases). This CDR3 has 13 amino acids. The germline V gene has CDR1 MNHEY and CDR2 SVGAGI. The V and J ends lost 9 bases and 5 bases respectively, with 14 bases between them. DNA for the CDR3: TGTGCCAGTTGCAGGGGTATCGATCAGCCCCAGCATTTT. Protein sequence: CASCRGIDQPQHF.

The chain is built from TRBV7-3 and TRBJ2-2, with 9 positions matching TRBD2. The V gene's germline CDR1 is SGHTA and CDR2 FQGTGA. Trimming removed 2 bases from V and 1 base from J; junction bases left unmatched: 2. The CDR3 loop spans 16 amino acids. The CDR3 here is CASSLASGKNTGELFF. The CDR3 nucleotides read TGTGCCAGCAGCTTAGCTAGCGGGAAGAACACCGGGGAGCTGTTTTTT.